This paragraph covers one T cell receptor beta chain sequence. The clone's antigen remains unknown. From each donor, a roughly 2.3 ml peripheral blood sample was collected into PAXgene tubes and stored at -80 degrees C. Total RNA was isolated from whole blood with the PAXgene blood miRNA kit on an automated QIAcube, without T cell sorting. Peripheral blood from monozygotic twin pairs who were concordant or discordant for inflammatory bowel disease underwent deep TCRalpha and TCRbeta repertoire profiling using unique molecular barcoding. For every twin pair, smoking habits were documented, and each individual was categorised as a current, former or never smoker. The source of the sample is a study of monozygotic twins with inflammatory bowel disease (dated by TCRdb to the late 2010s). As for the study more broadly: The full study comprised some 30 monozygotic twin pairs: nine German pairs (four IBD-concordant, five IBD-discordant) and 19 IBD-discordant Danish pairs. The search for disease-associated traits relied mainly on comparing, within discordant pairs, IBD patients with their genetically identical healthy co-twins. Each individual had, on average, about 151 000 unique TCRalpha sequences and 181 000 unique TCRbeta sequences available for analysis. Points the paper makes about the study in general: Compared with healthy twins, IBD patients had fewer clonotypes in common with other individuals, a difference most pronounced in patients showing signs of disease activity. Distinction between different T cell subtypes could not be achieved in the analysis. No single strong signal or clonotype linked to IBD turned up in the results, so the idea that one exists was not supported. IBD patients had lower TCRbeta repertoire diversity, measured by the inverse Simpson index, than their healthy co-twins. Concordant and discordant twins showed no difference in repertoire similarity, possibly because of limited statistical power. Differing immunosuppressive treatments among patients may have added background noise and inter-individual variability to the repertoires.

The library was obtained by 5' RACE. Preparation of each TCR library used 3,000 to 4,000 ng of total RNA. For each sample, cDNA was synthesized in eight separate reactions using SMARTScribe reverse transcriptase. Unique molecular identifiers containing a 6-nucleotide sample barcode were introduced through template switching during cDNA synthesis. Two nested PCRs of about 16 and 10 cycles amplified the TCRalpha and TCRbeta cDNA, and bead purification followed each PCR. Before amplification, the cDNA was treated with uracil DNA-glycosylase and purified using the QIAquick PCR purification kit. In the second PCR, Illumina TruSeq-compatible adapters and sample-specific barcodes were added. Library quality and concentration were checked on TapeStation and Qubit, and libraries were pooled at around 4.9 ng each. Pooled libraries were sequenced on an Illumina HiSeq2500 single-index Rapid Run with 2 x 100 bp reads and custom sequencing primers. On the authors' methods: MiGEC version 1.2.6 was used for UMI-based consensus assembly, which corrected PCR and sequencing errors. V(D)J alignment, clonotype assembly and CDR3 extraction were performed with MiXCR version 2.1.1. To normalise gene usage, clonotype sharing and MAIT/NKT TCR abundance, the analysis used the top 1000, 10 000 and 20 000 clonotypes per sample. After downsampling to 27 000 UMIs, diversity was calculated as the inverse Simpson index using the vegan R package. Paired Mann-Whitney U tests were applied to discordant twin pairs, with Benjamini-Hochberg correction for multiple testing. TCRdb reprocessed the reads; each CDR3 protein sequence makes one entry, and DNA is unavailable. The V and J calls come from TCRdb's annotation, not from the publication. This sample's listing comprises roughly 170,000 distinct CDR3 sequences. Together, the top ten hold roughly 7.4% of the sample.

The CDR3 numbers 15 residues from cysteine through phenylalanine. No DNA accompanies this entry. Sequences MNHEY (CDR1) and SVGEGT (CDR2) are obtained from the germline V gene. The specimen was blood. This receptor chain uses TRBV6-2 or TRBV6-3 and TRBJ2-1; as DNA is missing, the TRBD1 call by TCRdb cannot be tested. The sequence was obtained from a human donor with ulcerative colitis or Crohn's disease, or a healthy co-twin of an affected twin (not recorded which). CDR3 protein: CASSVQGANYNEQFF.